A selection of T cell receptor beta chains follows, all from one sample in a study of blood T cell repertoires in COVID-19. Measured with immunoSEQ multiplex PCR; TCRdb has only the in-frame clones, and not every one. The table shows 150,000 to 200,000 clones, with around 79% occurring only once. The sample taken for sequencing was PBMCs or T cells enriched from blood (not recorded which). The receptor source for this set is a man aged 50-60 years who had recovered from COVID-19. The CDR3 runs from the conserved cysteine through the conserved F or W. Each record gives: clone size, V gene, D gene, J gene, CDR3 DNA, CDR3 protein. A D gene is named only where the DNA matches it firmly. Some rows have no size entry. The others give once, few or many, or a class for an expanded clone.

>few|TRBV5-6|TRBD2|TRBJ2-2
TGTGCCAGCAGCGACCTTAGCGGGAGGGCCGTGGCCGGGGAGCTGTTTTTT
CASSDLSGRAVAGELFF
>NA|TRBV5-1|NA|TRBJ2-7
TGCGCCAGCAGGGGCGCCTACGAGCAGTACTTC
CASRGAYEQYF
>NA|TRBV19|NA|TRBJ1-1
TGTGCCAGTAGTGGGGCGCGGATTGAAGCTTTCTTT
CASSGARIEAFF
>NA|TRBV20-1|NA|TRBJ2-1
TGCAGTGCTAGGGAGGTTAATGAGCAGTTCTTC
CSAREVNEQFF
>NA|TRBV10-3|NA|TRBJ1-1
TGTGCCATCAGTTCAGAGGGCATGGGCACTGAAGCTTTCTTT
CAISSEGMGTEAFF
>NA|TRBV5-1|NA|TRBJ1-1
TGCGCCAGCAGCTTGGGGGGAGACTATGAAGCTTTCTTT
CASSLGGDYEAFF
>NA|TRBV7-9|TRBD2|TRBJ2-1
TGTGCCAGCAGTTCTAGCGGGAGTTCTGGTGAGCAGTTCTTC
CASSSSGSSGEQFF
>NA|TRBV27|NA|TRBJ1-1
TGTGCCAGCAGTCGTATACAGAATCCCGCCCGGAACACTGAAGCTTTCTTT
CASSRIQNPARNTEAFF
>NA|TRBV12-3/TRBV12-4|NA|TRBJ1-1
TGTGCCAGCAGCCGGGGGGGTGAAGCTTTCTTT
CASSRGGEAFF
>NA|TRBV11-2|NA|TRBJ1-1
TGTGCCAGCACCGTAAACACTGAAGCTTTCTTT
CASTVNTEAFF
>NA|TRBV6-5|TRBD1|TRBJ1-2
TGTGCCAGCGGGACAGGGTACGGCTACACCTTC
CASGTGYGYTF
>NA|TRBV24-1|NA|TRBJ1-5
TGTGCCACCAGTGGCTTCCCCTATACTCCGGGACACCGAAATCAGCCCCAGCATTTT
CATSGFPYTPGHRNQPQHF
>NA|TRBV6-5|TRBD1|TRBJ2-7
TGTGCCAGCAGCTGGGACAGGGCCTCAAGGAACGAGCAGTACTTC
CASSWDRASRNEQYF